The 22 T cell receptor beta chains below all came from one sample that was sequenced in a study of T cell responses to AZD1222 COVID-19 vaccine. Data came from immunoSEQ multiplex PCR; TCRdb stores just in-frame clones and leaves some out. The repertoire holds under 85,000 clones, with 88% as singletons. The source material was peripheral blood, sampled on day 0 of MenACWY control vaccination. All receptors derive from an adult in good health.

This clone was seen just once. Written as DNA, the CDR3 is TGTGCCAGCAGTGAAGCGGGGGGCAGCTACAATGAGCAGTTCTTC. Its translation: CASSEAGGSYNEQFF. The chain is built from TRBV25-1 and TRBJ2-1; TRBD2 matches at 8 bases. The CDR3 is made up of 15 amino acids. V shed 2 bases, J shed 3 bases, and the junction held 3 bases outside the gene matches. Germline lookup yields CDR1 MGHDK and CDR2 SYGVNS.

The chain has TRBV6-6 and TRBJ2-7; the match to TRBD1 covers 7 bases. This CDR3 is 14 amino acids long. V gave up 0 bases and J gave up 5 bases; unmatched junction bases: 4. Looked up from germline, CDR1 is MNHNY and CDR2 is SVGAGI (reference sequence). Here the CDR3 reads CASSYSGQFDEQYF. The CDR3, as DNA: TGTGCCAGCAGTTACTCGGGACAGTTCGACGAGCAGTACTTC.

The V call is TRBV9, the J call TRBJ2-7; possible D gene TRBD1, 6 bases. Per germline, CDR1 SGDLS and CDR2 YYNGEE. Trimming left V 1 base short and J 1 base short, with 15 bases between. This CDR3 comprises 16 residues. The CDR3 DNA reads TGTGCCAGCAGCGTATCCCCCGGGACACCTTCCTACGAGCAGTACTTC. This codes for CASSVSPGTPSYEQYF.

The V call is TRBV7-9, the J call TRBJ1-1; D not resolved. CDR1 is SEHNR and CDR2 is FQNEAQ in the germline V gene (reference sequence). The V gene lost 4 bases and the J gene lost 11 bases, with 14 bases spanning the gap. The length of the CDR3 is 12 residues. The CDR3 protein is CASSSYGSHAFF. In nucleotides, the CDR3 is TGTGCCAGCAGCTCTTACGGGTCGCACGCTTTCTTT.

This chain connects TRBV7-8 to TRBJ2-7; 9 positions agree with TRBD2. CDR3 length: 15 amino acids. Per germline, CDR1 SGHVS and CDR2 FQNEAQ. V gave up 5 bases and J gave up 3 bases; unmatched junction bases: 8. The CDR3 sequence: CASSPLIAGDYEQYF. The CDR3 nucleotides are TGTGCCAGCAGCCCCCTTATAGCGGGGGACTACGAGCAGTACTTC.

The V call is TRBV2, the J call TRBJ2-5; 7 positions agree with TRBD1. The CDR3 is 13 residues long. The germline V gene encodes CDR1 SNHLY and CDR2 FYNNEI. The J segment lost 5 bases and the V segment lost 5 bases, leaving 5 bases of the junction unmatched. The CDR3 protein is CASSIDRDETQYF. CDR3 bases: TGTGCCAGCAGTATTGACAGGGATGAGACCCAGTACTTC. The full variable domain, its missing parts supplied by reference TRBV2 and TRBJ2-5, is EPEVTQTPSHQVTQMGQEVILRCVPISNHLYFYWYRQILGQKVEFLVSFYNNEISEKSEIFDDQFSVERPDGSNFTLKIRSTKLEDSAMYFCASSIDRDETQYFGPGTRLLVL.

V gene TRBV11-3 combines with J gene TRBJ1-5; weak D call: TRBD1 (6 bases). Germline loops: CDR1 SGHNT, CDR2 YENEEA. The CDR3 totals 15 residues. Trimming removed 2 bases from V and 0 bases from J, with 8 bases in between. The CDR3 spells CASSLTGNSNQPQHF. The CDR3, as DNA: TGTGCCAGCAGCTTAACAGGGAATAGCAATCAGCCCCAGCATTTT.

The CDR3: CATSRDEGAGRETQYF. In DNA form, the CDR3 reads TGTGCCACCAGCAGAGATGAGGGGGCAGGGAGAGAGACCCAGTACTTC. The chain joins TRBV15 to TRBJ2-5, with 7 bases lining up with TRBD1. The CDR3 sequence is 16 residues long. CDR1 LNHNV and CDR2 YYDKDF come from the germline V gene (reference sequence). The V and J ends lost 0 bases and 4 bases, in that order; junction bases with no gene match: 8.

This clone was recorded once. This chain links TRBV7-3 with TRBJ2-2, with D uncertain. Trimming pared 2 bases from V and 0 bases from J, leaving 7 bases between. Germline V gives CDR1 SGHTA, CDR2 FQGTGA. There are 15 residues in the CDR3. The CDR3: CASSLAEPNTGELFF. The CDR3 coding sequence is TGTGCCAGCAGCTTAGCCGAACCGAACACCGGGGAGCTGTTTTTT.

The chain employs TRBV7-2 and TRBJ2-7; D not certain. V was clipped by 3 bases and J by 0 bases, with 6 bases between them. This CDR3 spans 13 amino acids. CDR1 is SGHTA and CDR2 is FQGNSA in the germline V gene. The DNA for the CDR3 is TGTGCCAGCAGCTTCACGTCCTCCTACGAGCAGTACTTC. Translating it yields CASSFTSSYEQYF. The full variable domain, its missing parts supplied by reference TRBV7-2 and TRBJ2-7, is GAGVSQSPSNKVTEKGKDVELRCDPISGHTALYWYRQSLGQGLEFLIYFQGNSAPDKSGLPSDRFSAERTGGSVSTLTIQRTQQEDSAVYLCASSFTSSYEQYFGPGTRLTVT.

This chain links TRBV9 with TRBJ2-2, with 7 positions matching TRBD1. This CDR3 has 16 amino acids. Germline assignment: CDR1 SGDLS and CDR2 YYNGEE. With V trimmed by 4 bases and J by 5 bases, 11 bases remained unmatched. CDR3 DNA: TGTGCCAGCAGCCCATCGCTAGGGGGCACGACCGGGGAGCTGTTTTTT. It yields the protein CASSPSLGGTTGELFF. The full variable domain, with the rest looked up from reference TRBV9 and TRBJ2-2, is DSGVTQTPKHLITATGQRVTLRCSPRSGDLSVYWYQQSLDQGLQFLIQYYNGEERAKGNILERFSAQQFPDLHSELNLSSLELGDSALYFCASSPSLGGTTGELFFGEGSRLTVL.

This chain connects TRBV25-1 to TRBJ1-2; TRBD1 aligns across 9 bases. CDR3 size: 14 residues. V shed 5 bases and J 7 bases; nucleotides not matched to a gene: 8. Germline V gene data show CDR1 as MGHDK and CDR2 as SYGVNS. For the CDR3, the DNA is TGTGCCAGCAGTCGGACAGGGGTTAACGTTGGCTACACCTTC. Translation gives CASSRTGVNVGYTF.

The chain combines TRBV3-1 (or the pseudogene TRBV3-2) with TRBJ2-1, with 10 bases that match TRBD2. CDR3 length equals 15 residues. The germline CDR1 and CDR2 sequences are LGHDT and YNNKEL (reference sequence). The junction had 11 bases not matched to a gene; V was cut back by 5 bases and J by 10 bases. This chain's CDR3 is CASSNSGGGLDEQFF. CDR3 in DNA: TGTGCCAGCAGCAACAGCGGGGGGGGTCTGGACGAGCAGTTCTTC.

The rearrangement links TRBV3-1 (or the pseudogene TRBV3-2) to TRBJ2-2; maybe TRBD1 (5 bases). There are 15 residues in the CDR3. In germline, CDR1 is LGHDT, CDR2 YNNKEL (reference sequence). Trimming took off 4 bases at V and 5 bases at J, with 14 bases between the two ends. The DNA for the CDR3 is TGTGCCAGCAGCCCCCTGACAGACGGTACCGGGGAGCTGTTTTTT. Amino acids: CASSPLTDGTGELFF.

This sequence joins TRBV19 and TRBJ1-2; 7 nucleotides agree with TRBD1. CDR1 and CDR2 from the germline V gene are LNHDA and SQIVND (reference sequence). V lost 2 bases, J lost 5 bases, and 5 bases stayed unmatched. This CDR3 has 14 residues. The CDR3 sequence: CASSIRNRGYGYTF. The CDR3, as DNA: TGTGCCAGTAGTATAAGGAACAGGGGTTATGGCTACACCTTC.

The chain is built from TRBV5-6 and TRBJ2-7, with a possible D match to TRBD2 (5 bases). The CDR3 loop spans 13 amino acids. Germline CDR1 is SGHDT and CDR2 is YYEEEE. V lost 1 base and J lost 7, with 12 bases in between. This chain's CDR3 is CASSLNPGGEQYF. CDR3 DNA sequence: TGTGCCAGCAGCTTGAATCCGGGCGGGGAGCAGTACTTC.

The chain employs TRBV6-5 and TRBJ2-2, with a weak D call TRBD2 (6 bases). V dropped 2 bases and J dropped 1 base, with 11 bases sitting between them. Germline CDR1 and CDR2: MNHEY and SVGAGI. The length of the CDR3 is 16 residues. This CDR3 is CASSYGGLLNTGELFF. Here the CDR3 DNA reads TGTGCCAGCAGTTACGGAGGACTACTGAACACCGGGGAGCTGTTTTTT.

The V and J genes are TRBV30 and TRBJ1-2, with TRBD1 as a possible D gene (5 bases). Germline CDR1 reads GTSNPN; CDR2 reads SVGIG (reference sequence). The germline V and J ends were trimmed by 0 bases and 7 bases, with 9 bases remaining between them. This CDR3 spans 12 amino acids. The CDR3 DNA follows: TGTGCCTGGAGTGTAGGGGAAATTGGCTACACCTTC. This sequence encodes CAWSVGEIGYTF.

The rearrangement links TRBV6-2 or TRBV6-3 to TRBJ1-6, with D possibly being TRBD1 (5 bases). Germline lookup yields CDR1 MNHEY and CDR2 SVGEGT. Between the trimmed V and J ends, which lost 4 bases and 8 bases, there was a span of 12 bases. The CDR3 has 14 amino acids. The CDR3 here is CASSLYLRDSPLHF. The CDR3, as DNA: TGTGCCAGCAGTTTGTACCTCAGGGATTCACCCCTCCACTTT.

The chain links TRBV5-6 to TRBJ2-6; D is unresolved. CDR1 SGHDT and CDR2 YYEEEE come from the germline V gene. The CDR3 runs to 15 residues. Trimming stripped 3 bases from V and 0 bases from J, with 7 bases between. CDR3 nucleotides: TGTGCCAGCAGCTGGGTTAACTCTGGGGCCAACGTCCTGACTTTC. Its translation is CASSWVNSGANVLTF.

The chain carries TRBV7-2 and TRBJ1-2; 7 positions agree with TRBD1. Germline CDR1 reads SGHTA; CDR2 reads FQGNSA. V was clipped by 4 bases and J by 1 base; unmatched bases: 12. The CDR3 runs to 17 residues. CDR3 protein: CASSSQSGTASNYGYTF. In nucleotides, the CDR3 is TGTGCCAGCAGCTCTCAGTCCGGGACAGCTAGTAACTATGGCTACACCTTC.

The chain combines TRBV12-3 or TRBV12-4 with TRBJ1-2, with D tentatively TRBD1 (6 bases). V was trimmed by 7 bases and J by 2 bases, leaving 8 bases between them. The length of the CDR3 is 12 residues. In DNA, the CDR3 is TGTGCCAGCACCCAGGGGAACTATGGCTACACCTTC. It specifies CASTQGNYGYTF.